These 7 T cell receptor beta chains were all obtained from the same sample, sequenced in a study of beta chain features in type 1 diabetes. Which antigens these TCRs recognize remains unknown. The entirety of the isolated RNA underwent reverse transcription, so expressed TCRB transcripts were sequenced. The method was immunoSEQ multiplex PCR; TCRdb's version includes in-frame clones alone and lacks a portion of them. The top ten clones hold about 0.019% of a sample with about 240,000 clones, more than 11% of them seen once. Study conclusions and caveats: Type 1 diabetes patients had moderately but significantly shorter TCRB CDR3s in all four CD4+ subsets.

Sample: naive CD4+ T cells from blood. Receptor source: a man aged 25-40 years with type 1 diabetes.

The chain is built from TRBV6-5 and TRBJ1-5; 7 bases line up with TRBD1. This CDR3 spans 15 amino acids. Unmatched junction bases numbered 7, after V lost 4 bases and J lost 4 bases. Per germline, CDR1 MNHEY and CDR2 SVGAGI. The CDR3 DNA is TGTGCCAGCAGTTCTGACAGGGCGGGTAATCAGCCCCAGCATTTT. Translation: CASSSDRAGNQPQHF.

This clone has only a few counts. The genes are TRBV7-9 and TRBJ2-7, with D perhaps TRBD2 (6 bases). The CDR3 length is 13 residues. Germline loops: CDR1 SEHNR, CDR2 FQNEAQ (reference sequence). V was pared by 2 bases and J by 6 bases, with 11 bases between. Here the CDR3 DNA reads TGTGCCAGCAGCTTACGCCAGGGAGGCGAGCAGTACTTC. Amino acids: CASSLRQGGEQYF.

This sequence joins TRBV5-4 and TRBJ2-3, with 11 bases lining up with TRBD1. Germline V gene data show CDR1 as SGHNT and CDR2 as YYREEE (reference sequence). The CDR3 loop spans 15 amino acids. V was clipped by 6 bases and J by 1 base; unmatched bases: 4. CDR3 DNA: TGTGCCAGCACCTGGGACAGGGGGGGCACAGATACGCAGTATTTT. Translation: CASTWDRGGTDTQYF.

The rearrangement joins TRBV7-2 to TRBJ2-5, with a tentative D call TRBD2 (5 bases). From germline, CDR1 is SGHTA and CDR2 FQGNSA. Trimming removed 5 bases from V and 1 base from J, with 11 bases in between. CDR3 length equals 14 residues. CDR3 region: CASSRVGVQETQYF. The DNA for the CDR3 is TGTGCCAGCAGCAGGGTCGGGGTCCAAGAGACCCAGTACTTC.

The chain employs TRBV5-1 and TRBJ2-1, with TRBD2 matching 7 bases. CDR3 length: 16 residues. Unmatched junction bases numbered 14, after V lost 4 bases and J lost 7 bases. Germline CDR1 SGHRS, CDR2 YFSETQ. CDR3 nucleotide sequence: TGCGCCAGCAGCGACCAACCCGGGAGGCCTCGGAATGAGCAGTTCTTC. Translating gives CASSDQPGRPRNEQFF.

Turning to this clone: Other DNA sequences from this sample encode an identical CDR3 as well. The rearrangement uses TRBV7-9 and TRBJ2-3; D is ambiguous. Trimming removed 2 bases at V and 0 bases at J, with 6 bases between. Germline assignment: CDR1 SEHNR and CDR2 FQNEAQ (reference sequence). The CDR3 is 14 residues long. CDR3 amino acids: CASSLSGSTDTQYF. The CDR3 nucleotides are TGTGCCAGCAGCTTATCCGGGAGCACAGATACGCAGTATTTT.

J is TRBJ1-6 and V is TRBV14; 7 bases are a match to TRBD1. Trimming at V came to 4 bases and at J to 7 bases, leaving 7 bases not matched to a gene. The CDR3 length is 15 residues. Germline V gene sequence: CDR1 SGHDN, CDR2 FVKESK. As DNA, the CDR3 is TGTGCCAGCAGCCTCTCACAGGGGCGGAATTCACCCCTCCACTTT. Translating it yields CASSLSQGRNSPLHF.